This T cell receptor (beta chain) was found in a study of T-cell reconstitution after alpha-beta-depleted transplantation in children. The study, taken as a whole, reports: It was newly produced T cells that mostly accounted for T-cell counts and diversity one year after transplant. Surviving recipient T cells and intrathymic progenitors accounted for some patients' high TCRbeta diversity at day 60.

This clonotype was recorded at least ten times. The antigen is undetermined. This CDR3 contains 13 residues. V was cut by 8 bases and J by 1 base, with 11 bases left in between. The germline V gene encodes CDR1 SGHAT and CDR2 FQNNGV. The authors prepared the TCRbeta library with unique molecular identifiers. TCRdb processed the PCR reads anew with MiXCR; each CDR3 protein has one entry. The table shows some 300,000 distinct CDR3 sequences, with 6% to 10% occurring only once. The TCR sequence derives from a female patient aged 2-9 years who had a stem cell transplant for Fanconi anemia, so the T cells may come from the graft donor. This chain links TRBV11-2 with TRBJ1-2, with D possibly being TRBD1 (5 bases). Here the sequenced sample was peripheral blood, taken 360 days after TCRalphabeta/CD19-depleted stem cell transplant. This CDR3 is CASATVNNYGYTF. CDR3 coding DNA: TGTGCCAGCGCGACAGTAAATAACTATGGCTACACCTTC.